This TCR beta chain was obtained from a study of shared clonotypes between healthy human individuals. Study details: Each donor's CD8 memory used one plate, CD8 naive two, each CD4 subset three.

The CDR3 totals 14 residues. Trimming took off 6 bases at V and 0 bases at J, with 9 bases between the two ends. From germline, CDR1 is SEHNR and CDR2 FQNEAQ (reference sequence). Measured with immunoSEQ multiplex PCR; TCRdb has only the in-frame clones, and not every one. The sample shows approximately 2.1 million clones, 85% to 95% of them seen only once. The TCR was taken from a man aged 18 to 29 in good health. Some clones in this sample may be carry-over from other donors' samples. Material: naive CD4+ T cells from PBMCs. Subset reported: CD45RA+ positively selected. The chain uses TRBV7-9 and TRBJ1-3; D is unclear. The CDR3 is CASRSDYSGNTIYF. DNA for the CDR3: TGTGCCAGCAGATCGGACTACTCTGGAAACACCATATATTTT. The full variable domain, its missing parts supplied by reference TRBV7-9 and TRBJ1-3, is DTGVSQNPRHKITKRGQNVTFRCDPISEHNRLYWYRQTLGQGPEFLTYFQNEAQLEKSRLLSDRFSAERPKGSFSTLEIQRTEQGDSAMYLCASRSDYSGNTIYFGEGSWLTVV.